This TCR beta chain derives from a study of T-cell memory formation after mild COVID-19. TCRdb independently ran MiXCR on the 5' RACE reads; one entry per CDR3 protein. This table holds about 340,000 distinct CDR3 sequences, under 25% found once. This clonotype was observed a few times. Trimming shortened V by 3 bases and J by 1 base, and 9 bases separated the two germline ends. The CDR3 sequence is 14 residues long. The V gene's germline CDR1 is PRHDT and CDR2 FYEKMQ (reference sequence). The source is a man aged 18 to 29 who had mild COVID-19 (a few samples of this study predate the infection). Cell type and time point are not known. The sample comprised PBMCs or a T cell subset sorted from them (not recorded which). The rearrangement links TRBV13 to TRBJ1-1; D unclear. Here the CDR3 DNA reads TGTGCCAGCAGCTTGAGTGAAACGAACACTGAAGCTTTCTTT. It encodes CASSLSETNTEAFF.